This TCR beta chain was documented in a study of control samples from healthy donors and cancer patients. Measured with immunoSEQ multiplex PCR; TCRdb has only the in-frame clones, and not every one. This table has approximately 150,000 clones, roughly 88% appearing once. V lost 1 base and J lost 3; bases outside the gene matches: 11. This CDR3 comprises 17 residues. CDR1 and CDR2 from the germline V gene are KGHSH and LQKENI. This sequence originates from a man aged 18 to 35 in good health. Specimen: blood. The chain recombines TRBV18 with TRBJ2-7; 8 bases agree with TRBD1. The CDR3 region is CASSPLRLGQGFYEQYF. CDR3 sequence (DNA): TGTGCCAGCTCACCACTTCGCCTCGGACAGGGTTTCTACGAGCAGTACTTC.